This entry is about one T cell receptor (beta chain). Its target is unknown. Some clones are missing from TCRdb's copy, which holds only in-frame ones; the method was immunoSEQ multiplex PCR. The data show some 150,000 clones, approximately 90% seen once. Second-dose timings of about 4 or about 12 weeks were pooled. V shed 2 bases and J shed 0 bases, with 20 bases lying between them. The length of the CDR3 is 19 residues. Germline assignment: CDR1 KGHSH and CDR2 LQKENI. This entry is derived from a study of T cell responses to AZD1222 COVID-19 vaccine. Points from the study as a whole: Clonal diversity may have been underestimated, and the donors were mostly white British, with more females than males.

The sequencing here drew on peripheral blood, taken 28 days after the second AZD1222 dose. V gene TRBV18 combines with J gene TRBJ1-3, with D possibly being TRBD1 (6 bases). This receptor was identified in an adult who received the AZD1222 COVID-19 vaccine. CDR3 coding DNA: TGTGCCAGCTCACCAAGGGGGACACTAATCATGAGCTCTGGAAACACCATATATTTT. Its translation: CASSPRGTLIMSSGNTIYF.